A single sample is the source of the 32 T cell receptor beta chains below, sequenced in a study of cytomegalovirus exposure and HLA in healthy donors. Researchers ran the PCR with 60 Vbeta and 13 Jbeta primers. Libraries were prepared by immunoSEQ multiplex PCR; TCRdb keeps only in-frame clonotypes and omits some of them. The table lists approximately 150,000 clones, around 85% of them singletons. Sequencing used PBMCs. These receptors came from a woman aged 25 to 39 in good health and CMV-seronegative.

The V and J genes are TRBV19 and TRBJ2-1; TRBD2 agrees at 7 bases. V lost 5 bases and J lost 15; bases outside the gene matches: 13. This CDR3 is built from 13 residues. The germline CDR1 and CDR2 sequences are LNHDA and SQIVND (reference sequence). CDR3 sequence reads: CASSRGVETDPFF. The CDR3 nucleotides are TGTGCCAGTAGTCGGGGGGTAGAAACGGATCCGTTCTTC.

CDR3 region: CASSRTGKKGSGNTIYF. CDR3 nucleotide sequence: TGTGCCAGCAGTCGGACAGGGAAAAAAGGGTCTGGAAACACCATATATTTT. J is TRBJ1-3 and V is TRBV13, with TRBD1 matching 8 bases. The germline gives CDR1 PRHDT, CDR2 FYEKMQ (reference sequence). The CDR3 has 17 residues. The V and J ends lost 6 bases and 1 base, in that order; junction bases with no gene match: 11.

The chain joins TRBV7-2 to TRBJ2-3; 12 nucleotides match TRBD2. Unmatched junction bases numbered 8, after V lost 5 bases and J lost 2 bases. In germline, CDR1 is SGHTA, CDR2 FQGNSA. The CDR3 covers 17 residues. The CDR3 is CASSITSGGFSTDTQYF. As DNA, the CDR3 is TGTGCCAGCAGCATCACTAGCGGGGGGTTCTCCACAGATACGCAGTATTTT.

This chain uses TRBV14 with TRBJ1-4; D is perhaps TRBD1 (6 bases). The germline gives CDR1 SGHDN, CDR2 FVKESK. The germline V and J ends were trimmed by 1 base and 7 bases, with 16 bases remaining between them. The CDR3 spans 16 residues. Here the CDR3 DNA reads TGTGCCAGCAGCCAAGGGGCGGGGGCGCTTGGTGAAAAACTGTTTTTT. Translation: CASSQGAGALGEKLFF. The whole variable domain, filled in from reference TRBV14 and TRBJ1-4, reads EAGVTQFPSHSVIEKGQTVTLRCDPISGHDNLYWYRRVMGKEIKFLLHFVKESKQDESGMPNNRFLAERTGGTYSTLKVQPAELEDSGVYFCASSQGAGALGEKLFFGSGTQLSVL.

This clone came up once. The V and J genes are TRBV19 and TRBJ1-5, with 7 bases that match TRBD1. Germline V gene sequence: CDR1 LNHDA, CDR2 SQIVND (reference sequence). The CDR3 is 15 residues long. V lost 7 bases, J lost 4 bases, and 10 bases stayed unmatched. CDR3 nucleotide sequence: TGTGCCAGTAAACCCCGACAGGGTTTTAATCAGCCCCAGCATTTT. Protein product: CASKPRQGFNQPQHF.

The CDR3 coding sequence is TGTGCCACCTCTGACGGGGGAGGTAAGCCCCAGCATTTT. Translated: CATSDGGGKPQHF. This chain links TRBV2 with TRBJ1-5, with D maybe TRBD1 (5 bases). V lost 10 bases and J 8 bases, leaving 18 bases between the germline ends. Germline assignment: CDR1 SNHLY and CDR2 FYNNEI. This CDR3 comprises 13 residues.

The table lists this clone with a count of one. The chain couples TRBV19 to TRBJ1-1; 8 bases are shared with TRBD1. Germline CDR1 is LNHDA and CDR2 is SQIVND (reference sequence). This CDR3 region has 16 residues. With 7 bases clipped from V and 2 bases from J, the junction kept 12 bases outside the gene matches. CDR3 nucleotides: TGTGCCAGTAAAGGAAGGCAGGGGGCGATTAACACTGAAGCTTTCTTT. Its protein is CASKGRQGAINTEAFF.

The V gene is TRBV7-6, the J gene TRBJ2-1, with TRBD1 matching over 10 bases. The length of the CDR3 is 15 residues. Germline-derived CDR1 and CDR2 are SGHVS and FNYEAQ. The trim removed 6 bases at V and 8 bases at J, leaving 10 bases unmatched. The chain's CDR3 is CASSIRDRGWDEQFF. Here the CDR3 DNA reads TGTGCCAGCAGTATCCGGGACAGGGGCTGGGATGAGCAGTTCTTC. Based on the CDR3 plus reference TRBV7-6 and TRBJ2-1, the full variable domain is GAGVSQSPRYKVTKRGQDVALRCDPISGHVSLYWYRQALGQGPEFLTYFNYEAQQDKSGLPNDRFSAERPEGSISTLTIQRTEQRDSAMYRCASSIRDRGWDEQFFGPGTRLTVL.

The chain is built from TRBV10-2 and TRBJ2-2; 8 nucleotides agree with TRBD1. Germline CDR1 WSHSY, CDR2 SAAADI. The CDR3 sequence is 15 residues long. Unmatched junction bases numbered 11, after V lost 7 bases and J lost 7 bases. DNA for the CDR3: TGCGCCAGCACGTCTCGCCAGGGGGCGGGCGGGGAGCTGTTTTTT. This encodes CASTSRQGAGGELFF.

CDR3 nucleotide sequence: TGTGCCAGCAGTTCCCTCGAAGCCTCCTACGAGCAGTACTTC. Encoded protein: CASSSLEASYEQYF. The rearrangement links TRBV6-5 to TRBJ2-7; unclear D gene. Germline V gives CDR1 MNHEY, CDR2 SVGAGI. The CDR3 contains 14 residues. Trimming removed 4 bases at V and 0 bases at J, with 10 bases between.

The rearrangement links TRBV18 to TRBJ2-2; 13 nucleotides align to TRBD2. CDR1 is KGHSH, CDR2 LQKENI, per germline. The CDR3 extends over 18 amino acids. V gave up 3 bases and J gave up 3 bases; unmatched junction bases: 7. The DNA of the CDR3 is TGTGCCAGCTCACCGGTACTAGCGGGAGGGCCTGACACCGGGGAGCTGTTTTTT. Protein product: CASSPVLAGGPDTGELFF.

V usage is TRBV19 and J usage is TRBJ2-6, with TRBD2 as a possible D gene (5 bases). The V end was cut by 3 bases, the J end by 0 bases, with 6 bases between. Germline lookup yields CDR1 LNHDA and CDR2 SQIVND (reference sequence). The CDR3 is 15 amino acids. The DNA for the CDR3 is TGTGCCAGTAGTATGGGAGTCTCTGGGGCCAACGTCCTGACTTTC. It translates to CASSMGVSGANVLTF.

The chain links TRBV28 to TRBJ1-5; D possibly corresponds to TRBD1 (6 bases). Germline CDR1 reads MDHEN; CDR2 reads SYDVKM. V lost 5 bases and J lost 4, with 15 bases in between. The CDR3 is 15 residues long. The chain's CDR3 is CASSQSQGSNQPQHF. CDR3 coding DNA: TGTGCCAGCAGTCAGTCACAGGGTAGTAATCAGCCCCAGCATTTT.

As DNA, the CDR3 is TGTGCCAGTACAGATATCTATGGCTACACCTTC. As protein: CASTDIYGYTF. The chain joins TRBV19 to TRBJ1-2; D is unresolved. The CDR3 runs 11 residues. Trimming took 7 bases from V and 4 from J, leaving 7 bases between them. Germline V gene data show CDR1 as LNHDA and CDR2 as SQIVND (reference sequence).

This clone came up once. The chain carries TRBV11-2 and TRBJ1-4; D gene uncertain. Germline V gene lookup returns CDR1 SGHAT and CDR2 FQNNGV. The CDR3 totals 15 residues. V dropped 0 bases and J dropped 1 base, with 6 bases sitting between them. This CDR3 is CASSLDGLTNEKLFF. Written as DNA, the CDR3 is TGTGCCAGCAGCTTAGATGGGCTAACTAATGAAAAACTGTTTTTT.

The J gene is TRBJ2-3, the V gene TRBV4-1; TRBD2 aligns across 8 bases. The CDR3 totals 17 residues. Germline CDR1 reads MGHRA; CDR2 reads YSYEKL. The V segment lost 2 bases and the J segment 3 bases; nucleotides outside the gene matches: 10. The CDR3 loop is CASSQTSGEGWTDTQYF. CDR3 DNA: TGCGCCAGCAGCCAAACTAGCGGAGAGGGGTGGACAGATACGCAGTATTTT.

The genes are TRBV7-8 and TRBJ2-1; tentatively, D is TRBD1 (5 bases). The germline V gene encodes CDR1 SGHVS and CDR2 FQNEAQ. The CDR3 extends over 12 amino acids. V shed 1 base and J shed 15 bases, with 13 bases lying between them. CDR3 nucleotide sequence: TGTGCCAGCAGCTTAGGCCGGGTCCAGGGGTTCTTC. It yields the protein CASSLGRVQGFF. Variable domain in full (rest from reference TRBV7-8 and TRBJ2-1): GAGVSQSPRYKVAKRGQDVALRCDPISGHVSLFWYQQALGQGPEFLTYFQNEAQLDKSGLPSDRFFAERPEGSVSTLKIQRTQQEDSAVYLCASSLGRVQGFFGPGTRLTVL.

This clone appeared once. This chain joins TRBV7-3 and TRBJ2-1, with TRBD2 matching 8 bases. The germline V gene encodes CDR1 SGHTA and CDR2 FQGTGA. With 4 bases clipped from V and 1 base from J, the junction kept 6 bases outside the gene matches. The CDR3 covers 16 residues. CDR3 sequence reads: CASSYQGGRSYNEQFF. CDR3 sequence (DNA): TGTGCCAGCAGCTATCAGGGCGGGAGGTCCTACAATGAGCAGTTCTTC.

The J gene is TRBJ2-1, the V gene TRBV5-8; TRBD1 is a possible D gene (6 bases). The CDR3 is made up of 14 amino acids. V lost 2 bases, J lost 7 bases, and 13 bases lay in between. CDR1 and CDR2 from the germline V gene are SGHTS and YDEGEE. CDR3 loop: CASSFRQAGNEQFF. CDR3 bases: TGTGCCAGCAGCTTCAGACAGGCCGGGAATGAGCAGTTCTTC.

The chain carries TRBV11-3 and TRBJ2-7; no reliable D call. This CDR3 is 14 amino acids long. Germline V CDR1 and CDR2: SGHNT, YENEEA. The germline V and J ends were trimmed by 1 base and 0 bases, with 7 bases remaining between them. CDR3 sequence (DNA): TGTGCCAGCAGCTTAGGTCGGGTCTCCTACGAGCAGTACTTC. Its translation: CASSLGRVSYEQYF.

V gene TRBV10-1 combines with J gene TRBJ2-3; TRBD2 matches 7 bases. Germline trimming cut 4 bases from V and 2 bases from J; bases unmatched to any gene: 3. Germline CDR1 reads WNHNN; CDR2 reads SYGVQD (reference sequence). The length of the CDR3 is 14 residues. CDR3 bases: TGCGCCAGCAGTGTCAGCGGGAACACAGATACGCAGTATTTT. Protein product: CASSVSGNTDTQYF.

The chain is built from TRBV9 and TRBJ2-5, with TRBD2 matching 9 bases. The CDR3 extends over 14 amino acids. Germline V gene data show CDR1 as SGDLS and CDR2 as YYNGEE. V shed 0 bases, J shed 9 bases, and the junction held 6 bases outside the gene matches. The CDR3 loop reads CASSVELAGAPQYF. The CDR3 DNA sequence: TGTGCCAGCAGCGTAGAATTAGCGGGGGCCCCCCAGTACTTC. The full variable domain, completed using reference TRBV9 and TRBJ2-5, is DSGVTQTPKHLITATGQRVTLRCSPRSGDLSVYWYQQSLDQGLQFLIQYYNGEERAKGNILERFSAQQFPDLHSELNLSSLELGDSALYFCASSVELAGAPQYFGPGTRLLVL.

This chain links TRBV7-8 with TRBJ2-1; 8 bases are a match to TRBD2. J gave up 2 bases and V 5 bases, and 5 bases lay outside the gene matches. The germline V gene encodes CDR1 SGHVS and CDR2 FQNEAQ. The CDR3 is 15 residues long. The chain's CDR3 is CASSTIAGTYNEQFF. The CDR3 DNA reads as TGTGCCAGCAGCACCATAGCGGGGACCTACAATGAGCAGTTCTTC.

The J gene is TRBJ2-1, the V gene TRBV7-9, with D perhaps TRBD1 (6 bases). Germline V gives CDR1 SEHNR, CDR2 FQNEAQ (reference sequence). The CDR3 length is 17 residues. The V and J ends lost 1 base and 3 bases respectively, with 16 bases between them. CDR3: CASSLGTFRGGYNEQFF. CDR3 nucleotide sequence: TGTGCCAGCAGCTTAGGAACATTCAGGGGTGGCTACAATGAGCAGTTCTTC.

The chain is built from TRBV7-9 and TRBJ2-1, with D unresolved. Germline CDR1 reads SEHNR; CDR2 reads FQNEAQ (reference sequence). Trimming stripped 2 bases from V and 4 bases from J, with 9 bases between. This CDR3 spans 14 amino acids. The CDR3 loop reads CASSLFSEYNEQFF. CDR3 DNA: TGTGCCAGCAGCTTATTTTCCGAGTACAATGAGCAGTTCTTC.

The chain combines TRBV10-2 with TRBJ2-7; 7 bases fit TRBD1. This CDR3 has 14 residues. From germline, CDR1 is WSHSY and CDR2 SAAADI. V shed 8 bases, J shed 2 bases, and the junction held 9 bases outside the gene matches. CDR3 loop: CASGSPGTAYEQYF. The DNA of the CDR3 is TGCGCCAGCGGAAGCCCCGGGACAGCCTACGAGCAGTACTTC.

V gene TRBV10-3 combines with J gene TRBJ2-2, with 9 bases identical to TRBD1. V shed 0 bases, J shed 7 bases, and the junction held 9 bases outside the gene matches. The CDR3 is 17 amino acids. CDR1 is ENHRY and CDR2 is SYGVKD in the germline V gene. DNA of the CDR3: TGTGCCATCAGTGAGTCCGGACAGGGGCGCGGTAGCGGGGAGCTGTTTTTT. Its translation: CAISESGQGRGSGELFF.

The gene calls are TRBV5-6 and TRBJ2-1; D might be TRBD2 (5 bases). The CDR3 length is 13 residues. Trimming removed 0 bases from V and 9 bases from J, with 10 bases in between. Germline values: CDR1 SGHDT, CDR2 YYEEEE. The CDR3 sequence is CASSLAEVGEQFF. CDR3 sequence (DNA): TGTGCCAGCAGCTTGGCGGAGGTCGGTGAGCAGTTCTTC.

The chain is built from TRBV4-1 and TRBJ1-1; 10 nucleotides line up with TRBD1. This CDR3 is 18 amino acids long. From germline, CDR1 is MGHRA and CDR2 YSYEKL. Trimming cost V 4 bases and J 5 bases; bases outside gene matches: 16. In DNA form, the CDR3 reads TGCGCCAGCAGCCCAAACCCGGGACAGGGGAGAATAGGGACTGAAGCTTTCTTT. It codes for CASSPNPGQGRIGTEAFF.

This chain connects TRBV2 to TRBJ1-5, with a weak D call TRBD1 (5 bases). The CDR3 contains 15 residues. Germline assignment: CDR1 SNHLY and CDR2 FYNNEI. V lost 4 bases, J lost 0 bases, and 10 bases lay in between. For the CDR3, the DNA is TGTGCCAGCAGTGCGACAGACGATAGCAATCAGCCCCAGCATTTT. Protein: CASSATDDSNQPQHF.

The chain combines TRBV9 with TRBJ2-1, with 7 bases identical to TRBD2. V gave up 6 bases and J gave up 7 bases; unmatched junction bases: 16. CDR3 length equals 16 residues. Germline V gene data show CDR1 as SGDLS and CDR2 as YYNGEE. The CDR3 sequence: CASTQREGPLWNEQFF. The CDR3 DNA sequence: TGTGCCAGCACACAGAGGGAGGGACCACTTTGGAATGAGCAGTTCTTC.

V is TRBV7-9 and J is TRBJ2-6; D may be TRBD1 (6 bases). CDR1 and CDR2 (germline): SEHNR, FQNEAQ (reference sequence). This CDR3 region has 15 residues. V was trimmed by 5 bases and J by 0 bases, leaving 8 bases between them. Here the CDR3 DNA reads TGTGCCAGCAGCACACAGGGCTCTGGGGCCAACGTCCTGACTTTC. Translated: CASSTQGSGANVLTF.